The present T cell receptor beta chain was sequenced within a study of cytomegalovirus exposure and HLA in healthy donors. About the research overall: It was reported in a later analysis that the 95 to 150 validation repertoires used the same platform as the approximately 600 first-cohort repertoires.

Produced via immunoSEQ multiplex PCR; TCRdb's table is partial and in-frame only. The sample has 35,000 to 55,000 clones, approximately 93% seen once. Points from the study as a whole: A classifier reportedly called cytomegalovirus status with high sensitivity and specificity.

Concerning this clone: Its target is not known.

The CDR3 loop spans 18 amino acids. The V gene's germline CDR1 is SEHNR and CDR2 FQNEAQ (reference sequence). V shed 5 bases, J shed 1 base, and the junction held 17 bases outside the gene matches. The V and J genes are TRBV7-9 and TRBJ2-7; the match to TRBD1 covers 7 bases. The specimen sequenced was PBMCs. The source is a woman aged 18 to 35 in good health and CMV-seronegative. CDR3 nucleotide sequence: TGTGCCAGCAGCCATCACAGGGGTCCCGGGACAGAGTCCTACGAGCAGTACTTC. Protein product: CASSHHRGPGTESYEQYF. Combining the CDR3 with reference TRBV7-9 and TRBJ2-7 gives the whole variable domain DTGVSQNPRHKITKRGQNVTFRCDPISEHNRLYWYRQTLGQGPEFLTYFQNEAQLEKSRLLSDRFSAERPKGSFSTLEIQRTEQGDSAMYLCASSHHRGPGTESYEQYFGPGTRLTVT.